Listed here is a single T cell receptor (beta chain). Its antigen is not identified. The data were produced by immunoSEQ multiplex PCR, yet TCRdb's version contains in-frame clones alone and is incomplete. Among some 89,000 clones listed, roughly nine tenths were seen once. The sample comes from a study of T cell responses to AZD1222 COVID-19 vaccine. Trimming shortened V by 4 bases and J by 4 bases, and 14 bases separated the two germline ends. CDR1 and CDR2 (germline): GTSNPN, SVGIG (reference sequence). The CDR3 consists of 14 residues. Study results and caveats: Per reports, nearly half of all spike-specific TCRs target regions that are unmutated in variants. Only six or seven AZD1222 recipients tested seropositive at baseline.

Sample: peripheral blood, taken on day 0 of AZD1222 vaccination. The V call is TRBV30, the J call TRBJ1-3; no reliable D call. This TCR derives from an adult in good health. The CDR3 protein is CAWTPGLGGNTIYF. The CDR3 DNA follows: TGTGCCTGGACGCCGGGATTAGGGGGAAACACCATATATTTT.